This T cell receptor beta chain was recorded in a study of CD8+ T cells in alopecia areata. Samples from alopecia areata patients were lesional scalp punch biopsies and peripheral blood. Both CD4+ and CD8+ T cells were separated by sorting PBMCs. Extraction and reverse transcription of RNA yielded cDNA as the sequencing template. Libraries were prepared by immunoSEQ multiplex PCR; TCRdb keeps only in-frame clonotypes and omits some of them. Of 110,000 or so clones listed, roughly two fifths were seen once; the top ten hold over 3%. CDR1 is SQVTM, CDR2 ANQGSEA, per germline. The CDR3 has 10 residues. There are a few counts of this clone. Its specificity is unknown. Sequence at one end of the junction differs from germline and may be a read error. Findings of the study overall: An increase in clonality over normal scalp was evident in lesional scalp, especially alopecia totalis/universalis.

The chain is built from TRBV29-1 and TRBJ2-1; 9 bases fit TRBD1. This TCR came from a human donor with alopecia areata. Source material: CD4+ T cells sorted from blood. CDR3 loop: CSVSGTGQLF. DNA for the CDR3: TGCAGCGTTTCCGGGACAGGGCAGCTCTTC.